This T cell receptor (beta chain) came from a study of blood T cell repertoires in COVID-19. Study at large: Spain, Italy and the United States supplied samples that represented acute and convalescent COVID-19. T cells, B-cell-depleted T cells, or PBMCs provided the cDNA or gDNA that served as material.

Authors' methods: By means of reference gene primer amplification, nucleated cell counts were estimated. The table came from immunoSEQ multiplex PCR; TCRdb's copy has only in-frame clones and leaves some out. That table gives V, J and clone size, and the DNA gave D and trimming. Of about 110,000 clones listed, less than 90% are singletons. Sequenced input: peripheral blood. The receptor comes from a woman aged 55-70 years with acute or convalescent COVID-19.

CDR3 region: CASRGQGAYEKLFF. The DNA of the CDR3 is TGTGCCAGCAGGGGACAGGGAGCTTATGAAAAACTGTTTTTT. The rearrangement uses TRBV6-5 and TRBJ1-4; 9 nucleotides line up with TRBD1. This CDR3 has 14 amino acids. From germline, CDR1 is MNHEY and CDR2 SVGAGI. V dropped 6 bases and J dropped 6; count of bases not matched to a gene: 5.